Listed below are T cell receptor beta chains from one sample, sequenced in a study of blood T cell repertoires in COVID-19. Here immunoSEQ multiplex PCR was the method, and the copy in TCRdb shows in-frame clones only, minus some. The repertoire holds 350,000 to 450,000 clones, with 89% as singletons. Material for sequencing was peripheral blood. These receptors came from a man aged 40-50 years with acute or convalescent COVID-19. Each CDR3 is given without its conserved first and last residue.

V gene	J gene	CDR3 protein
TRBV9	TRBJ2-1	ASSVALQGTREQF
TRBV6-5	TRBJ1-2	ASRLNRGQRDGYT
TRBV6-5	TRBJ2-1	ASSYNTGRNEQF
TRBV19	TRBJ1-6	ASRDLSQGSYNSPLH
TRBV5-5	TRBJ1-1	ASSLEFAGQGLNTEAF
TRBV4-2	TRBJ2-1	ASSQGQAINEQF
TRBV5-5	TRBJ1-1	ASSLGGHMNTEAF
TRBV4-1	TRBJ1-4	ASSQEGGRGGTNEKLF
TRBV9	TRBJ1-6	ASSAADSPSPLH
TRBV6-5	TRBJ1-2	ASSSGPNNYGYT
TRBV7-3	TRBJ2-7	ASSLTGQGIYEQY
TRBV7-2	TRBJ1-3	ASSFSGNSGNTIY
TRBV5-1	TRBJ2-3	ASSFGLGGLDTQY
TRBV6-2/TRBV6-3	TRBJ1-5	ASSYEGERDQPQH
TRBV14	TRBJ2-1	ASSQDLLSNEQF
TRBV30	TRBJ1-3	AWSGDRAAGNTIY
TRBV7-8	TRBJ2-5	ASRVLVPRGLDQETQY
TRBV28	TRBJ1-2	ASSFYRTGANYGYT
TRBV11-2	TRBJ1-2	ASSLDENYGYT
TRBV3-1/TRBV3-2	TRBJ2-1	ASSLSGGPIQF
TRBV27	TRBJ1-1	ASSLNLGLTNTEAF
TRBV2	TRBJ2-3	ASSDGSGGDTQY
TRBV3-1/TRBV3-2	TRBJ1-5	ASSQNRENQPQH
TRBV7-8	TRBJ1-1	ASSLAGQGDTEAF
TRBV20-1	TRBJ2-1	SASSGGPHEQF
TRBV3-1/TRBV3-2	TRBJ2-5	ASSRLGAGDQETQY
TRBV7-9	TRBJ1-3	ASSPQGASGNTIY
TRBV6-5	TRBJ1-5	ASRLTDFNQPQH
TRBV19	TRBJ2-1	ASSIVPSAREQF
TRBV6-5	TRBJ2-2	ASSYGEGTGELF
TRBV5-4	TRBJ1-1	ASSGLGQGRKENTEAF
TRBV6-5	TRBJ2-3	ASRVTGSITDTQY
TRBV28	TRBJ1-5	ASSIPGGQPQH
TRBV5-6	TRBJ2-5	ASSTMPPMRETQY
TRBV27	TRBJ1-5	ASNEGQGTNQPQH
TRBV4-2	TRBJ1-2	ASSQENTGYT
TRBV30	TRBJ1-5	AWSTGFGGNQPQH
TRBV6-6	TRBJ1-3	ASSGTGTIGNTIY
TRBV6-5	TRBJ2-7	ASSYSTGGYEQY
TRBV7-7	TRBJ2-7	ASSQGQGGSYEQY
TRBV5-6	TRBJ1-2	ASSWQSASYGYT
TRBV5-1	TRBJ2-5	ASSLAAGGRETQY
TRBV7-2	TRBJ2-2	ASRKSVSNTGELF
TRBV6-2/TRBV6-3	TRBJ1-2	ASSYSSGDYGYT
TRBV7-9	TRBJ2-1	ASSLVGPYNEQF
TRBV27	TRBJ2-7	ASSWTNSYEQY
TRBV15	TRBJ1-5	ATSRGQSFSNQPQH
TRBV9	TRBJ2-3	ASSVARLSGGAADTQY
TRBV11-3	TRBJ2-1	ASSFHGLAGEGEQF
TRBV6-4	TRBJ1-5	ASSPDGGQPQH
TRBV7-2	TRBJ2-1	ASSLASVNEQF
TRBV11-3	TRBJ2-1	ASSFGGANNEQF
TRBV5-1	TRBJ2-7	ASSWTTSGGRYEQY
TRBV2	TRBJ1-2	ASMPFDRVTHYT
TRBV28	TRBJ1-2	ASSPYYRTNYGYT
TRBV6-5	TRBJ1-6	ASSYRTGRGNSPLH
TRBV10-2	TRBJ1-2	ATRVTTGLVDTNYGYT